Below, one T cell receptor (beta chain) is given with its context. The antigen is unknown. Germline V gene sequence: CDR1 PRHDT, CDR2 FYEKMQ (reference sequence). This CDR3 has 14 amino acids. Primers for the PCR totalled 60 Vbeta and 13 Jbeta. Clones were sequenced by immunoSEQ multiplex PCR, and TCRdb holds only the in-frame ones, with some missing. This table has under 90,000 clones, 70% to 85% appearing once. This sample was taken from a study of cytomegalovirus exposure and HLA in healthy donors. Study results and limitations: The authors judged a highly shared variant cluster likely a sequencing artifact.

The clonotype was recovered from a middle-aged woman in good health and CMV-seronegative. Sequencing was performed on PBMCs. This chain joins TRBV13 and TRBJ2-5, with 10 bases lining up with TRBD2. The closer fit of TRBJ2-7 to the DNA end suggests the J call may be wrong. The chain's CDR3 is CASSFSSGRYEQYF. The CDR3 DNA follows: TGTGCCAGCAGCTTCTCTAGCGGGAGATACGAGCAGTACTTC.